The present T cell receptor beta chain was sequenced within a study of cytomegalovirus exposure and HLA in healthy donors (dated by TCRdb to 2016 to 2017). Regarding the study in general: According to an earlier analysis of around 600 of the donors, about 170 million T cells yielded 120 million or so unique TCR beta sequences and about 300 Gb of sequence data. Roughly 290 gigabases of sequencing data and around 88 million unique TCR sequences made up an early release that covered approximately 700 HLA-typed donors. Of the roughly 430 genotyped donors, 81% fell in the genetic ancestry cluster associated with self-reported Caucasian donors. The aim of the study was to test whether cataloging public T cell receptors could identify signatures of past pathogen exposure. The study used immunosequencing to profile the T cell repertoires of hundreds of subjects and linked those repertoires to cytomegalovirus serostatus. Along with the roughly 670-subject first cohort, a separate validation cohort of around 120 different subjects was used. High-throughput TCR immunosequencing, statistical association of individual TCRs with disease status, and machine learning were combined to predict cytomegalovirus infection status. A later analysis re-examined previously published TCR beta repertoires from around 670 donors and added high-resolution HLA genotyping to investigate patterns of TCR occurrence. Rather than drawing on any new phenotypic data, the later analysis identified candidate immune exposures from TCR beta sequences and the way those sequences occurred across donors. To decide whether each TCR beta V gene segment behaved as functional or pseudogenic, an earlier analysis of some 580 of the donors relied on high-throughput TCR beta sequencing. Alongside the repertoire data, information on donor age, sex, ethnicity and CMV serostatus was compiled. Genome-wide SNP genotypes for about 65% of the 666 donors were used in a later genetic analysis, which treated that subset as a discovery cohort. All discovery cohort repertoires had been generated using a single sequencing platform. HLA typing included class I and class II loci at four-digit resolution. Typing coverage differed by locus: A, B, C, DRB1 and DQB1 were typed in roughly 620-640 donors, DQA1 in about 500, DPA1 in approximately 610, and DPB1 in roughly 450. Roughly 5 DR-DQ haplotypes were handled as single units for association and clustering, since linkage in the cohort was strong. Across approximately 420 genotyped donors of the cohort, an average of approximately 200,000 unique TCR beta nucleotide sequences per donor were sequenced, and 15% to 20% of those sequences were non-productive.

Worth noting for this clone: The target of this receptor is not known.

Findings and caveats that apply to the study as a whole: The cohort was sequenced for TCR beta chains only, and without alpha or paired-chain data the features that could be detected were limited. About 17 rarely observed V segments, including chromosome 9 orphons, were excluded from the earlier analysis of a few hundred of the donors because counts were too low. The classifier was reported to diagnose cytomegalovirus status with high specificity and sensitivity in both the original cohort and the validation cohort. In the study, about 150 TCR beta chains were listed as associated with cytomegalovirus. In an earlier analysis of more than 450 of the donors, most TCR beta V segments were observed in productive rearrangements about 87% or about 30% of the time, broadly matching IMGT annotations. In a later genetic analysis, a missense DCLRE1C variant was associated with V-gene and J-gene trimming of TCR beta chains, and the association was replicated in an independent cohort. When HLA alleles, especially DR and DQ, strongly co-occurred, TCR associations were difficult to assign to individual alleles. Correlated functional status among segregating V segments might reflect linkage disequilibrium, but an unknown experimental factor could not be ruled out. A further reported finding was that TCR beta sequences accurately predicted the HLA-A and HLA-B alleles for most subjects in the first cohort. A later analysis reported that several top co-occurrence clusters appeared linked to parvovirus B19, influenza, CMV and Epstein-Barr virus. According to a later genetic analysis, donors in an Asian-associated ancestry cluster had fewer N-insertions in productive TCRs than the approximately 670-donor mean. In a later analysis, the rate of TCR association differed among HLA loci, with DRB1 alleles having the most associated TCRs and HLA-C alleles having the fewest. The authors suggested that the approach could potentially be extended to other disease states and immunological phenotypes. A group of highly shared sequence variants was considered likely to be a technical artifact of the sequencing pipeline. While some public TCRs were present in many individuals, most TCR sequences turned up only very rarely across donors. For the cohort, immune exposure information was limited to CMV serostatus. Because HLA typing was missing for some donors at each locus, association tests included only the typed subset. Some IMGT-functional V segments, including TRBV6-2 and TRBV6-3, could not be distinguished by the 87-base-pair reads and were therefore excluded. A later analysis found that most CMV-associated TCR beta chains appeared HLA-restricted, with HLA associations seemingly driven largely by CMV exposure. In a later analysis, HLA-associated TCR beta chains were found to be more clonally expanded and to have lower generation probabilities than equally common non-associated chains. Presence/absence analyses assumed roughly uniform sequencing depth across donors, an assumption that may not hold. In a later analysis, about 16,000 TCR beta sequences were associated with specific HLA alleles at a false discovery rate of 0.05. In vitro tests confirmed that a few of the cytomegalovirus-associated TCR beta chains recognize cytomegalovirus antigens.

The library was generated by the immunoSEQ multiplex PCR assay. A mixture of 60 forward primers for TCR Vbeta segments and 13 reverse primers for TCR Jbeta segments was used in the multiplex PCR. The CDR3 region of rearranged TCR beta genes was amplified from genomic DNA by a multiplex PCR assay. Amplified TCR beta libraries were sequenced as 87-base-pair reads on the Illumina HiSeq System. As for the original processing: A later analysis tallied roughly 76 million unique TCR beta chains across the 650 to 750 repertoires, and about 12 million of those chains were shared by two or more donors. A nearest-neighbor algorithm error-corrected the raw reads and collapsed the reads into unique sequences, merging closely related sequences to remove PCR and sequencing errors. Alignment of CDR3 sequences to IMGT reference sequences was used to assign V, D and J gene segments. Each retained sequence needed at least a six-nucleotide match to both a V gene segment and a J gene segment. A rearrangement counted as productive if the CDR3 had no stop codons and remained in frame with V and J, and every other rearrangement counted as non-productive. CDR3 was defined according to IMGT convention as the region running from the second conserved V-encoded cysteine to the conserved J-encoded phenylalanine. Sequences without an unambiguous match to a single V gene segment were excluded from the earlier analysis of a few hundred of the donors. In an earlier analysis of 587 of the donors, a V segment was called functional when productive rearrangements were above 56.7%, and segregating when the standard deviation between donors exceeded 5%. A statistical classification framework was developed to diagnose cytomegalovirus status using the catalog of TCR beta chain sequences. In a later analysis, V and J genes were assigned by comparing TCR nucleotide sequences against IMGT/GENE-DB human TR gene sequences. In a later analysis, CDR3 sequences and most-parsimonious VDJ recombination scenarios were assigned using the TCRdist pipeline. In a later analysis, each TCR beta chain was defined by its CDR3 amino acid sequence together with its V-gene family, and reads lacking a unique V-gene family were excluded. As a way to deal with suspected cross-contamination and a sequencing artifact, a later analysis dropped 450 to 600 nucleotide sequences that were highly shared and had low generation probability. For each public chain, a later analysis derived a clonal expansion index from normalized ranks of inferred template counts within each repertoire. In a later analysis, generation probabilities were computed using a VDJ recombination model fitted to out-of-frame rearrangements, and the results were checked against IGoR. A later analysis scored TCR-TCR, TCR-HLA and TCR-CMV co-occurrence with hypergeometric tests, applying a repertoire-size bias correction to TCR pairs. To estimate false discovery rates, a later analysis permuted the HLA or CMV assignments 20 times. In a later analysis, co-occurring TCRs were grouped using DBSCAN, with TCRdist sequence similarity added in when clustering inside HLA-allele-positive subsets. For co-occurrence clustering, repertoires with fewer than 30,000 or more than 120,000 public chains were excluded, along with four or five repertoires with anomalous nucleotide sharing. Here the immuneACCESS table is served through TCRdb, limited to in-frame sequences with V and J called. Missing clones are a known gap in these copies; in checked studies unresolved V genes cover under half, and the rest lacks a known reason. The V and J calls and clone size come from that table; D and trimming were worked out from the DNA. This sample's table lists approximately 120,000 clones. The top ten hold approximately 1.9% of the sample.

The CDR3 starts with the cysteine, ends with the phenylalanine, and has 14 residues. Left in the record is the CDR3 DNA by itself, 42 bases read in frame from the first base. Here V drops 0 bases and J drops 6 bases, and the junction holds 6 bases not matched to any gene. Via the germline V gene, CDR1 is SQVTM and CDR2 ANQGSEA. The cohort was made up of 666 healthy bone marrow donors. At the time of sampling, all cohort members were nominally healthy, though unrecorded immune exposures were likely present. The donor tested CMV seronegative, placing the donor among the 300 to 450 seronegative members of the cohort. A peripheral blood sample was collected from each donor, and TCR beta sequencing was performed on peripheral blood mononuclear cells. Genomic DNA was extracted from the blood cell samples with the Qiagen DNeasy Blood Extraction Kit.

The chain is assembled from TRBV29-1 and TRBJ2-7, with 9 bases aligning to TRBD1. The TCR comes from an older woman in good health and CMV-seronegative. The sample comprised PBMCs. The nucleotide sequence reads as follows: TGCAGCGTTGAAGACCTTAACAGGGGGCTCGAGCAGTACTTC. Translated, it gives CSVEDLNRGLEQYF.